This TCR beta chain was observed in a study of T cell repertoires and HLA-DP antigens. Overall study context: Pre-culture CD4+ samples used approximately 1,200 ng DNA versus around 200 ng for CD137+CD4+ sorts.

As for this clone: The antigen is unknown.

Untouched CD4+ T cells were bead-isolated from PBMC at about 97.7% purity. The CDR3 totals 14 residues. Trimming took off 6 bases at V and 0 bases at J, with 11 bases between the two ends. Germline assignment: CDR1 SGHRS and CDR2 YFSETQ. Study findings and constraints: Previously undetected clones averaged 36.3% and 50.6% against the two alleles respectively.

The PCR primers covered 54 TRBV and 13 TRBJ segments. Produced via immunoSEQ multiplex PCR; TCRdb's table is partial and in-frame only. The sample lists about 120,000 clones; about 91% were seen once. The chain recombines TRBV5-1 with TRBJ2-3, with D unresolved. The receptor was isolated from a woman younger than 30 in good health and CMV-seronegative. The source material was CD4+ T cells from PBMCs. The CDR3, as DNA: TGCGCCAGCAATTTACTGCCTAGCACAGATACGCAGTATTTT. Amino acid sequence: CASNLLPSTDTQYF. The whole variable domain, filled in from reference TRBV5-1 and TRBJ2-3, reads KAGVTQTPRYLIKTRGQQVTLSCSPISGHRSVSWYQQTPGQGLQFLFEYFSETQRNKGNFPGRFSGRQFSNSRSEMNVSTLELGDSALYLCASNLLPSTDTQYFGPGTRLTVL.